This section outlines one TCR beta chain sequence together with its context. Its antigen is still unknown. This entry comes from a study of OX40 agonist ivuxolimab in advanced cancers. Overall study results and limits: What antigens the expanded peripheral T cells recognized was never established. The 0.1-3.0 mg/kg partial responders had among the lowest clonal expansion.

Clones were sequenced by immunoSEQ multiplex PCR, and TCRdb holds only the in-frame ones, with some missing. The data show 50,000 or so clones, with just over 90% seen just once and around 12% held by the top ten. The starting material was CD4+ or CD8+ T cells sorted from blood, obtained in a trial of the OX40 agonist ivuxolimab. The TCR originated in an adult with an advanced solid tumor such as melanoma, head and neck, liver or kidney cancer.

CDR3 loop: CASSYGDSINYGYTF. Here the CDR3 DNA reads TGTGCCAGCAGTTACGGGGACAGCATTAACTATGGCTACACCTTC. The chain combines TRBV27 with TRBJ1-2; 7 nucleotides agree with TRBD1. CDR1 is MNHEY, CDR2 SMNVEV, per germline (reference sequence). This CDR3 comprises 15 residues. After removal of 4 bases from V and 1 base from J, the junction contained 6 bases not matched to a gene.